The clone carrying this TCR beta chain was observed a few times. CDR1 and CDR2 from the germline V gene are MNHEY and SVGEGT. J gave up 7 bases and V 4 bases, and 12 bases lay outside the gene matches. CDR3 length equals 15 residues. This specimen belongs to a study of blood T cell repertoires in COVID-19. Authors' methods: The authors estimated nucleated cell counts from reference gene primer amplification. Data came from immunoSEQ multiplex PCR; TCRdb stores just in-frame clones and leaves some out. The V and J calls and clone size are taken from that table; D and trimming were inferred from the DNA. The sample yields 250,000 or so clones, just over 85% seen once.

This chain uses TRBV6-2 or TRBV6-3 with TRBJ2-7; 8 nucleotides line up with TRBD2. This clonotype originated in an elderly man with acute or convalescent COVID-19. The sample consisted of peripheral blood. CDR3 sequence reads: CASSSLGSGSGEQYF. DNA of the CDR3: TGTGCCAGCAGTTCCCTGGGGAGCGGGAGTGGGGAGCAGTACTTC.